What follows is one T cell receptor (beta chain) and its context. This table comes from immunoSEQ multiplex PCR, and its TCRdb copy is limited to in-frame clones, with some not included. The table has 55,000 to 75,000 clones, around 80% seen once; the top ten hold 3% to 3.5%. The data originate from a study of blood T cell repertoires in COVID-19. About the study: Acute and convalescent COVID-19 specimens originated in the United States, Italy and Spain.

Germline V gene sequence: CDR1 SGHTA, CDR2 FQGNSA. This CDR3 has 18 residues. After removal of 1 base from V and 6 bases from J, the junction contained 11 bases not matched to a gene. The receptor's source is a man aged 60-69 years with acute or convalescent COVID-19. Sequenced: peripheral blood. The genes are TRBV7-2 and TRBJ2-1; TRBD2 agrees at 11 bases. The CDR3 sequence: CASSLEAVLAGVFNEQFF. CDR3 sequence (DNA): TGTGCCAGCAGCTTAGAAGCGGTACTAGCGGGAGTTTTCAATGAGCAGTTCTTC.